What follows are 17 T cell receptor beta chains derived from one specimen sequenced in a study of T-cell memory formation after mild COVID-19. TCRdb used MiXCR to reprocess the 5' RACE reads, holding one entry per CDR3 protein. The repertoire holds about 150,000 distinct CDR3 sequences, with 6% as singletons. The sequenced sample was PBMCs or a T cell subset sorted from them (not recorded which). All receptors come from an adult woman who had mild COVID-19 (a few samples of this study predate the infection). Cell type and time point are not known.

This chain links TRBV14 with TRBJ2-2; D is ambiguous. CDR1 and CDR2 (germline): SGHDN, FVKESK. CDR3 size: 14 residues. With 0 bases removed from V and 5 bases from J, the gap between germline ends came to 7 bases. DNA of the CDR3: TGTGCCAGCAGCCAAGAGGGTATGACCGGGGAGCTGTTTTTT. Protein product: CASSQEGMTGELFF.

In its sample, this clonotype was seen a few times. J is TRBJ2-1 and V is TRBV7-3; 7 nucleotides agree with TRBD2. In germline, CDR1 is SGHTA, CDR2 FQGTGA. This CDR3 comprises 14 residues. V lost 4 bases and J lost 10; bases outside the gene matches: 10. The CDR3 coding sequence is TGTGCCAGCAGCTCCGGACTAGGCCGGGGAGAGCAGTTCTTC. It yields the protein CASSSGLGRGEQFF.

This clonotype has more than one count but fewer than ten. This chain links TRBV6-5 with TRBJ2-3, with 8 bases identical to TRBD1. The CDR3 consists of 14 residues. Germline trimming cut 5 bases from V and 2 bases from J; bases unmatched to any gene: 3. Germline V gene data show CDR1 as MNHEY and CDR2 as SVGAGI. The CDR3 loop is CASSPTGDTDTQYF. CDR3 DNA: TGTGCCAGCAGTCCGACAGGGGACACAGATACGCAGTATTTT.

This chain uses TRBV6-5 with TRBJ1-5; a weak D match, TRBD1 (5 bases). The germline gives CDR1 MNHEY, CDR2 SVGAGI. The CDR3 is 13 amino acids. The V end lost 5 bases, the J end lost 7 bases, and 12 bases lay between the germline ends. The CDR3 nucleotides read TGTGCCAGCAGTCAAGGGACGGCACAGCCCCAGCATTTT. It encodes CASSQGTAQPQHF.

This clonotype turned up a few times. The CDR3 nucleotides read TGTGCCAGCAGCACCGGGACAGGGGGGATCGGGGAGCTGTTTTTT. This codes for CASSTGTGGIGELFF. The chain uses TRBV3-1 and TRBJ2-2; 11 positions agree with TRBD1. CDR3 length equals 15 residues. The J segment lost 7 bases and the V segment lost 5 bases, leaving 6 bases of the junction unmatched. Per germline, CDR1 LGHDT and CDR2 YNNKEL (reference sequence).

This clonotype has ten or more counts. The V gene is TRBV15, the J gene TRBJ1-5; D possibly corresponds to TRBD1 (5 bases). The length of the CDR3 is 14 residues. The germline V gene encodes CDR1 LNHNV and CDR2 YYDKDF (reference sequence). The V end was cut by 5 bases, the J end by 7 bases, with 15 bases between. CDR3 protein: CATSGQGSRQPQHF. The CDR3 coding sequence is TGTGCCACCAGCGGTCAGGGTTCTAGGCAGCCCCAGCATTTT.

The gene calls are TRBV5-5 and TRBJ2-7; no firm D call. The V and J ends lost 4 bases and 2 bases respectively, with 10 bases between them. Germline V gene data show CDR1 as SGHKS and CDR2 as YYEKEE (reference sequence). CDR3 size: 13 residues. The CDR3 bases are TGTGCCAGCAGCGACTCCCTTACCTACGAGCAGTACTTC. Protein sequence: CASSDSLTYEQYF.

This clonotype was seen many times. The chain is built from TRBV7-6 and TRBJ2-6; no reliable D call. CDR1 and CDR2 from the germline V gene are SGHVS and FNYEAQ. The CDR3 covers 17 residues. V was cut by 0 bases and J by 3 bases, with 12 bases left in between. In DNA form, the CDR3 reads TGTGCCAGCAGCTTAGCCCGGGTGGGCGTTGGGGCCAACGTCCTGACTTTC. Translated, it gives CASSLARVGVGANVLTF.

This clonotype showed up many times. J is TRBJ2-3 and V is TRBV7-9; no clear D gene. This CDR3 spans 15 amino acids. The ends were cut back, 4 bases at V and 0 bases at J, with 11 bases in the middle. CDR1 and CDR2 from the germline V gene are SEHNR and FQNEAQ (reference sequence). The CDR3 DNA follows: TGTGCCAGCAGCTGGGCAAGCGAAAGCACAGATACGCAGTATTTT. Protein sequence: CASSWASESTDTQYF.

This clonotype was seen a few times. CDR3 region: CASSPQTGGSSYEQYF. CDR3 nucleotides: TGTGCCAGCTCACCACAAACAGGGGGGAGCTCCTACGAGCAGTACTTC. The chain is built from TRBV18 and TRBJ2-7; 8 nucleotides match TRBD1. The CDR3 loop spans 16 amino acids. V was clipped by 1 base and J by 0 bases; unmatched bases: 5. CDR1 KGHSH and CDR2 LQKENI come from the germline V gene.

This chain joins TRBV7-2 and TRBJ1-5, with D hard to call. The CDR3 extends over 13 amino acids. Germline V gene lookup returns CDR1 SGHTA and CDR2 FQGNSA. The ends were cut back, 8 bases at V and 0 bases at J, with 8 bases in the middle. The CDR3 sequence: CASHEDSNQPQHF. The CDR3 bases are TGTGCCAGCCATGAAGATAGCAATCAGCCCCAGCATTTT. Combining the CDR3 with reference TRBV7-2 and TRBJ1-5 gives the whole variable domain GAGVSQSPSNKVTEKGKDVELRCDPISGHTALYWYRQSLGQGLEFLIYFQGNSAPDKSGLPSDRFSAERTGGSVSTLTIQRTQQEDSAVYLCASHEDSNQPQHFGDGTRLSIL.

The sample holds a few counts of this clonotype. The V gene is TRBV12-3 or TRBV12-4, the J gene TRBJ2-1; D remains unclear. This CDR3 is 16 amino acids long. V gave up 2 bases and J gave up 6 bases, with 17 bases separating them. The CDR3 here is CASSLTRVSLTNEQFF. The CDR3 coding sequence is TGTGCCAGCAGTTTAACTCGGGTCTCCCTAACCAATGAGCAGTTCTTC.

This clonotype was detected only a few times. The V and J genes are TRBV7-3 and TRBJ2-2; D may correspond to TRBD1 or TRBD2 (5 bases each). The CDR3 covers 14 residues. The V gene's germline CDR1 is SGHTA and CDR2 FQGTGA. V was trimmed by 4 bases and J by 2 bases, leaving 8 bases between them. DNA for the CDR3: TGTGCCAGCAGCTGGGACCTAAACACCGGGGAGCTGTTTTTT. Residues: CASSWDLNTGELFF.

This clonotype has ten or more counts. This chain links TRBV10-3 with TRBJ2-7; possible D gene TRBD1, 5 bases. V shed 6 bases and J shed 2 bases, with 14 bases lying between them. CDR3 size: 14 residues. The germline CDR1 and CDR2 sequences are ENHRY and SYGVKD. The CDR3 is CAIRAAGIPYEQYF. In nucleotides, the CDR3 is TGTGCCATCAGGGCGGCAGGGATACCCTACGAGCAGTACTTC.

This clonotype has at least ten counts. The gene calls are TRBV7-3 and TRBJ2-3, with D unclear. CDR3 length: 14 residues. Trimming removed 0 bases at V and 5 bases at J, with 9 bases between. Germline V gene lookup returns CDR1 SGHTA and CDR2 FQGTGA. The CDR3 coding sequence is TGTGCCAGCAGCTTAACCCCGGACCGAGATACGCAGTATTTT. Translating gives CASSLTPDRDTQYF.

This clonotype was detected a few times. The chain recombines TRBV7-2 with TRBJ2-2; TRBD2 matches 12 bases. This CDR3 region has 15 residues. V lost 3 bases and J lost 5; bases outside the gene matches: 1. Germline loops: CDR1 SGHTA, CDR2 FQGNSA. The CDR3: CASSFGLAGTGELFF. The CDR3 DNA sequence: TGTGCCAGCAGCTTTGGACTAGCGGGGACCGGGGAGCTGTTTTTT.

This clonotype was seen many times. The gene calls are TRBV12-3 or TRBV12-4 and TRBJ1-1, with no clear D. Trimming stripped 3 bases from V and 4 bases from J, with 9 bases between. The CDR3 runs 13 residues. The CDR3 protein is CASSFAGSTEAFF. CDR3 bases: TGTGCCAGCAGTTTTGCGGGGAGCACTGAAGCTTTCTTT.